This is a list of T cell receptor beta chains from one sample in a study of chemoradiotherapy in HPV16-positive cancers. The method was immunoSEQ multiplex PCR; TCRdb's version includes in-frame clones alone and lacks a portion of them. The top ten clones hold 2% to 2.5% of a sample with fewer than 20,000 clones, under 90% of them seen once. Here the sequenced sample was blood, taken from a patient who underwent chemoradiotherapy. These receptors originate from a human donor with HPV-associated anogenital cancer. Both conserved end residues are part of each CDR3. The order of the fields is CDR3 DNA, CDR3 protein, D gene, clone size, V gene, J gene. A D gene is named only where the DNA matches it firmly. Expanded clones are given a class, and other clones once, few, many or no size at all.

TGTGCCAGCTCTGACCTGGGGACCCAGTACTTC	CASSDLGTQYF	NA	NA	TRBV18	TRBJ2-5
TGCAGCGTTAGCGTGGGCTTCGGGGAGACCCAGTACTTC	CSVSVGFGETQYF	NA	NA	TRBV29-1	TRBJ2-5
TGTGCCAGCAGTTTCGGGGGGCGCCGAGGAAACACCATATATTTT	CASSFGGRRGNTIYF	NA	once	TRBV6-5	TRBJ1-3
TGTGCCAGCAGACCCGGGACTAGCGGGAGGTATACGCAGTATTTT	CASRPGTSGRYTQYF	TRBD2	NA	TRBV7-9	TRBJ2-3
TGTGCCAGCAGGGGGACAGGGATCTCCCTAGGCGAGCAGTACTTC	CASRGTGISLGEQYF	TRBD1	NA	TRBV2	TRBJ2-7
TGTGCCAGCATCAAAGACAGGGGTAGCGAGCAGTACTTC	CASIKDRGSEQYF	TRBD1	NA	TRBV28	TRBJ2-7
TGTGCCAGCAGCTTGGAGGGGCTTTATATCGATGGCTACACCTTC	CASSLEGLYIDGYTF	NA	medium-sized	TRBV5-6	TRBJ1-2
TGTGCCAGCAGTTTAGTGCCAATTTGGGGGACACACAATGAGCAGTTCTTC	CASSLVPIWGTHNEQFF	NA	NA	TRBV28	TRBJ2-1
TGTGCCAGCAGCAGGTCCGGGAAGGATGAAGCTTTCTTT	CASSRSGKDEAFF	NA	NA	TRBV6-5	TRBJ1-1
TGTGCCAGCAGCCAGTCTCTCGGGGGTCGGGAGCAGTACTTC	CASSQSLGGREQYF	NA	NA	TRBV4-2	TRBJ2-7
TGTGCCAGCAGTGCCGCGGGGGGGGTCTCTGGAAACACCATATATTTT	CASSAAGGVSGNTIYF	NA	NA	TRBV25-1	TRBJ1-3
TGTGCCATCAGTGAGTCGGGACTAGGGTGGGCTAGCACAGATACGCAGTATTTT	CAISESGLGWASTDTQYF	TRBD2	NA	TRBV10-3	TRBJ2-3
TGTGCCAGTAGTATGGGAGGGGAAGCATCCTATAATTCACCCCTCCACTTT	CASSMGGEASYNSPLHF	NA	NA	TRBV19	TRBJ1-6
TGTGCCAGTAGTAATTTTGGCCGGCATGAAAAACTGTTTTTT	CASSNFGRHEKLFF	NA	once	TRBV19	TRBJ1-4
TGTGCCAGCAGTTTAAAACCGATACAAGAGACCCAGTACTTC	CASSLKPIQETQYF	NA	NA	TRBV28	TRBJ2-5
TGCAGCGTTACCGGGACTCCAAGCACAGATACGCAGTATTTT	CSVTGTPSTDTQYF	NA	NA	TRBV29-1	TRBJ2-3
TGTGCCAGTAGTATTGTAGCGGCGAACACCGGGGAGCTGTTTTTT	CASSIVAANTGELFF	NA	once	TRBV19	TRBJ2-2
TGTGCCAGCAGCTTATGGGGGGCGGGGACCCTCCACTTT	CASSLWGAGTLHF	NA	NA	TRBV11-1	TRBJ1-6
TGCGCCAGCAGCCAAGAAAGTCAGTTTATTCAGCCCCAGCATTTT	CASSQESQFIQPQHF	NA	NA	TRBV4-1	TRBJ1-5
TGTGCCAGCAGTTCGACAGGGTTCGTACAGGACGAGCAGTACTTC	CASSSTGFVQDEQYF	TRBD1	medium-sized	TRBV9	TRBJ2-7
TGCGCCAGCACACCAGTCTGGGGCACCGGGGAGCTGTTTTTT	CASTPVWGTGELFF	NA	NA	TRBV5-1	TRBJ2-2
TGTGCCAGCAGTGCCCCCGGGACAGGGCCTGAAGCTTTCTTT	CASSAPGTGPEAFF	TRBD1	NA	TRBV28	TRBJ1-1
TGTGCCAGCAGCTTAATACGGACAGGGCAGAGAAACACCATATATTTT	CASSLIRTGQRNTIYF	TRBD1	NA	TRBV5-5	TRBJ1-3
TGCAGCGTTGAAGCTGGGTTTGGCTACACCTTC	CSVEAGFGYTF	NA	few	TRBV29-1	TRBJ1-2
TGTGCCAGCAGCTTAGTCCTAGCGGGAGGAACCTCCTACAATGAGCAGTTCTTC	CASSLVLAGGTSYNEQFF	TRBD2	NA	TRBV7-9	TRBJ2-1
TGTGCCAGCAGCTTGCCGTTCCAGGGAAGCTATGGCTACACCTTC	CASSLPFQGSYGYTF	NA	NA	TRBV5-5	TRBJ1-2
TGTGCTAGCAGCCTGGGACAGGGGGCAGCGTACGAGCAGTACTTC	CASSLGQGAAYEQYF	TRBD1	NA	TRBV7-7	TRBJ2-7
TGTGCCAGCAGCCGAGGACAGGGACTGTATGGCTACACCTTC	CASSRGQGLYGYTF	TRBD1	NA	TRBV5-8	TRBJ1-2
TGTGCCAGCAGCTTTTCCCCTACTCAGGACTACGAGCAGTACTTC	CASSFSPTQDYEQYF	NA	NA	TRBV5-3	TRBJ2-7
TGTGCCAGCAGCCTCGGGAGCGGCTTGGGCGAGCAGTACTTC	CASSLGSGLGEQYF	NA	NA	TRBV11-1	TRBJ2-7
TGTGCCAGCAGTTCGTCGACCAATTATGGCTACACCTTC	CASSSSTNYGYTF	NA	NA	TRBV2	TRBJ1-2
TGTGCCAGCAGCTCACTGACGGGCTTTCAAGAGACCCAGTACTTC	CASSSLTGFQETQYF	NA	NA	TRBV5-6	TRBJ2-5
TGCGCCAGCAGCGTGAATCAGGATGGCTACACCTTC	CASSVNQDGYTF	NA	NA	TRBV5-1	TRBJ1-2
TGTGCCACCAGCTCGACAGGGGTCTATAGCAATCAGCCCCAGCATTTT	CATSSTGVYSNQPQHF	TRBD1	NA	TRBV15	TRBJ1-5
TGTGCCAGCAGCTTGGGAGGACAGGGGGGGTACACTGAAGCTTTCTTT	CASSLGGQGGYTEAFF	TRBD1	NA	TRBV5-4	TRBJ1-1
TGTGCCAGCTCACCTGGACAGGGTAGAGGCACAGATACGCAGTATTTT	CASSPGQGRGTDTQYF	TRBD1	NA	TRBV18	TRBJ2-3
TGTGCCAGCAGTTTTTATCCCCCGGGAACGGGCCTAACTGGAAACACCATATATTTT	CASSFYPPGTGLTGNTIYF	NA	NA	TRBV27	TRBJ1-3
TGTGCCAGTAGTCCCGGGACTAGGAACGAGCAGTACTTC	CASSPGTRNEQYF	TRBD2	NA	TRBV19	TRBJ2-7
TGCAGCGCTAAGAGCGGGACGGCGAACACCGGGGAGCTGTTTTTT	CSAKSGTANTGELFF	TRBD2	NA	TRBV29-1	TRBJ2-2
TGTGCCAGTAGTATTCAAGCCAGGAGAAACACAGATACGCAGTATTTT	CASSIQARRNTDTQYF	NA	NA	TRBV19	TRBJ2-3
TGTGCCAGCAGCGTAGGGCCAGGGGGAGGCGACACTGAAGCTTTCTTT	CASSVGPGGGDTEAFF	TRBD1	NA	TRBV9	TRBJ1-1
TGTGCCAGCAGCTTGGGGACAGGCTTTAATGAAAAACTGTTTTTT	CASSLGTGFNEKLFF	TRBD1	NA	TRBV13	TRBJ1-4
TGTGCCAGCAGCTTAGGGGGGTGGGCCGGGAACACTGAAGCTTTCTTT	CASSLGGWAGNTEAFF	NA	few	TRBV11-2	TRBJ1-1
TGTGCCAGCAGGAGACAGGGGGGTTCCTCCTACGAGCAGTACTTC	CASRRQGGSSYEQYF	TRBD1	NA	TRBV27	TRBJ2-7
TGTGCCAGCATTCCCGAACTAGCTCTCCAAGAGACCCAGTACTTC	CASIPELALQETQYF	NA	NA	TRBV2	TRBJ2-5
TGTGCCAGCAGCCAAGCGGATTATAGCTCCTACAATGAGCAGTTCTTC	CASSQADYSSYNEQFF	NA	NA	TRBV14	TRBJ2-1
TGTGCCAGCAGCTCGCGGCGCGAGCAGTACTTC	CASSSRREQYF	NA	few	TRBV5-6	TRBJ2-7
TGCAGCGTAGCAGGGGACAGGGGGGGATTTCTGAACACTGAAGCTTTCTTT	CSVAGDRGGFLNTEAFF	TRBD1	NA	TRBV29-1	TRBJ1-1
TGTGCCAGCAGCTTAGAGATGGGACATCCAAACTACAATGAGCAGTTCTTC	CASSLEMGHPNYNEQFF	NA	NA	TRBV11-2	TRBJ2-1
TGTGCCAGCAGTTTAGGGGCAGACAGGGACCATTTT	CASSLGADRDHF	TRBD1	once	TRBV28	TRBJ1-5
TGCGCCAGCAGCCTTTGGAGGGGGCAAGAGACCCAGTACTTC	CASSLWRGQETQYF	NA	once	TRBV4-1	TRBJ2-5
TGTGCCAGCAGCCCCCACAGGGGAGCCTCCTACGAGCAGTACTTC	CASSPHRGASYEQYF	TRBD1	NA	TRBV9	TRBJ2-7
TGCGCCAGCAGCTTGGAGAGGGGTCTTGGCTACACCTTC	CASSLERGLGYTF	NA	NA	TRBV5-1	TRBJ1-2
TGTGCCAGTAGTATAAGGGGGGGGACAGGGCTTACCCCTTTGGGTTACGAGCAGTACTTC	CASSIRGGTGLTPLGYEQYF	TRBD1	NA	TRBV19	TRBJ2-7
TGCAGCGTTGATGACGTCCCCGGGTATGGCTACACCTTC	CSVDDVPGYGYTF	NA	NA	TRBV29-1	TRBJ1-2